The 29 T cell receptor beta chains listed next were all sequenced from one sample in a study of blood T cell repertoires in COVID-19. Sequenced by immunoSEQ multiplex PCR; TCRdb stores in-frame clones only, minus some. The table lists under 300,000 clones, under 95% of them singletons. The sample was PBMCs or T cells enriched from blood (not recorded which). The receptors shown here come from a woman aged 40 to 49 with acute COVID-19.

This clone has a single count. This chain joins TRBV29-1 and TRBJ1-2; D perhaps matches TRBD1 (6 bases). This CDR3 region has 15 residues. Germline CDR1 and CDR2: SQVTM and ANQGSEA. V was pared by 2 bases and J by 4 bases, with 17 bases between. CDR3 nucleotide sequence: TGCAGCGTTGAACTCCCGACAGGAACGCTCTATGGCTACACCTTC. Its translation is CSVELPTGTLYGYTF.

The rearrangement uses TRBV14 and TRBJ1-2; D unclear. V lost 4 bases, J lost 0 bases, and 9 bases lay in between. In germline, CDR1 is SGHDN, CDR2 FVKESK. The CDR3 sequence is 14 residues long. CDR3 residues: CASSPGGANYGYTF. CDR3 nucleotides: TGTGCCAGCAGCCCCGGTGGAGCTAACTATGGCTACACCTTC.

This clone was counted a single time. The chain has TRBV7-2 and TRBJ2-5, with 8 bases identical to TRBD1. The CDR3 spans 17 residues. Germline CDR1 reads SGHTA; CDR2 reads FQGNSA. The V and J ends lost 5 bases and 5 bases, in that order; junction bases with no gene match: 16. CDR3 nucleotide sequence: TGTGCCAGCAGCCCTGGGGGCAGGGGGCGCGATCGGGAGACCCAGTACTTC. Its translation is CASSPGGRGRDRETQYF.

V usage is TRBV20-1 and J usage is TRBJ1-2, with D perhaps matching TRBD1 (6 bases). CDR1 and CDR2 from the germline V gene are DFQATT and SNEGSKA (reference sequence). The CDR3 loop spans 13 amino acids. V was clipped by 3 bases and J by 2 bases, with 10 bases between them. CDR3 coding DNA: TGCAGTGCTAGTCTCGGGACAAACTATGGCTACACCTTC. Protein product: CSASLGTNYGYTF.

This sequence joins TRBV14 and TRBJ2-7; D is perhaps TRBD2 (6 bases). The CDR3 is made up of 17 amino acids. V was shortened by 2 bases and J by 6 bases, with 23 bases between the two germline ends. The V gene's germline CDR1 is SGHDN and CDR2 FVKESK. This CDR3 is CASSQRSSIAGSAEQYF. The CDR3, as DNA: TGTGCCAGCAGCCAACGCTCGAGCATCGCGGGATCTGCCGAGCAGTACTTC. The variable domain in full, with the rest retrieved from reference TRBV14 and TRBJ2-7, is EAGVTQFPSHSVIEKGQTVTLRCDPISGHDNLYWYRRVMGKEIKFLLHFVKESKQDESGMPNNRFLAERTGGTYSTLKVQPAELEDSGVYFCASSQRSSIAGSAEQYFGPGTRLTVT.

The CDR3 here is CASPRGFQGMAEVNGYTF. The CDR3 DNA is TGTGCCAGCCCGAGGGGGTTTCAGGGAATGGCCGAGGTCAATGGCTACACCTTC. V and J are TRBV25-1 and TRBJ1-2; D might be TRBD1 (6 bases). Germline-derived CDR1 and CDR2 are MGHDK and SYGVNS. Trimming left V 8 bases short and J 6 bases short, with 31 bases between. The CDR3 is 18 residues long.

This sequence joins TRBV4-3 and TRBJ2-1; maybe TRBD2 (6 bases). Trimming cost V 4 bases and J 4 bases, with 14 bases left between them. This CDR3 is built from 15 residues. Germline V lookup: CDR1 LGHNA, CDR2 YSLEER. CDR3 amino acids: CASSPRVAVYNEQFF. The CDR3 DNA reads TGCGCCAGCAGCCCCCGGGTAGCGGTATACAATGAGCAGTTCTTC.

This chain uses TRBV5-6 with TRBJ1-1; D not resolved. Per germline, CDR1 SGHDT and CDR2 YYEEEE. Trimming cost V 5 bases and J 7 bases, with 9 bases left between them. The CDR3 length is 11 residues. CDR3 nucleotide sequence: TGTGCCAGCAGACGGACTGATGAAGCTTTCTTT. It codes for CASRRTDEAFF. The whole variable domain, remainder taken from reference TRBV5-6 and TRBJ1-1, is DAGVTQSPTHLIKTRGQQVTLRCSPKSGHDTVSWYQQALGQGPQFIFQYYEEEERQRGNFPDRFSGHQFPNYSSELNVNALLLGDSALYLCASRRTDEAFFGQGTRLTVV.

The rearrangement links TRBV7-2 to TRBJ1-3, with D hard to call. Germline V gene data show CDR1 as SGHTA and CDR2 as FQGNSA. The CDR3 runs to 15 residues. V lost 3 bases to trimming and J lost 2 bases, with 11 bases between them. CDR3 bases: TGTGCCAGCAGCTTGTGGGCCTTGGCTGGAAACACCATATATTTT. This sequence encodes CASSLWALAGNTIYF.

With regard to this clone: Here the CDR3 omits its conserved ending phenylalanine or tryptophan, so a read error is the likely source. No DNA is shown, since the ends of the CDR3 on it are uncertain; the CDR3 is the one TCRdb lists. This rearrangement joins TRBV12-3 or TRBV12-4 to TRBJ1-4; the table's D call, TRBD1, has no DNA check behind it. The CDR3 is made up of 13 amino acids, end residues included. CDR3 residues: CASSLAATGVPEL.

CDR3 nucleotides: TGTGCCAGCAGCCCCCTGACTAGGCAAGAGACCCAGTACTTC. Translation gives CASSPLTRQETQYF. The gene calls are TRBV28 and TRBJ2-5, with a weak D call TRBD2 (6 bases). The CDR3 extends over 14 amino acids. Germline V gene data show CDR1 as MDHEN and CDR2 as SYDVKM. V was trimmed by 6 bases and J by 2 bases, leaving 13 bases between them.

The chain links TRBV5-1 to TRBJ2-4; D might be TRBD2 (6 bases). Trimming removed 3 bases at V and 5 bases at J, with 12 bases between. The CDR3 contains 14 residues. CDR1 SGHRS and CDR2 YFSETQ come from the germline V gene. CDR3 sequence (DNA): TGCGCCAGCAGCTCCAGGACTAAAGAAAACATTCAGTACTTC. Residues: CASSSRTKENIQYF.

The V and J genes are TRBV5-1 and TRBJ2-3; 8 bases are a match to TRBD2. The ends lost 2 bases at V and 2 bases at J; junction bases unmatched: 7. The germline V gene has CDR1 SGHRS and CDR2 YFSETQ. CDR3 length equals 16 residues. In nucleotides, the CDR3 is TGCGCCAGCAGCTTCCAAGCGGGAGACCCCACAGATACGCAGTATTTT. This gives the protein CASSFQAGDPTDTQYF.

J is TRBJ1-2 and V is TRBV6-2 or TRBV6-3; D gene ambiguous. The CDR3 spans 12 residues. Trimming took off 5 bases at V and 8 bases at J, with 12 bases between the two ends. Germline V lookup: CDR1 MNHEY, CDR2 SVGEGT. The CDR3: CASSPRRQGYTF. DNA for the CDR3: TGTGCCAGCAGTCCACGGAGGCAAGGCTACACCTTC.

J is TRBJ1-5 and V is TRBV6-6; D unresolved. Germline V lookup: CDR1 MNHNY, CDR2 SVGAGI (reference sequence). The V end lost 5 bases, the J end lost 1 base, and 24 bases lay between the germline ends. The CDR3 loop spans 19 amino acids. This chain's CDR3 is CASSPPATIGRGSNQPQHF. The DNA of the CDR3 is TGTGCCAGCAGTCCCCCCGCGACAATTGGGCGAGGGAGCAATCAGCCCCAGCATTTT.

This chain uses TRBV2 with TRBJ2-2; 7 nucleotides line up with TRBD2. J lost 6 bases, V lost 6 bases, and 4 bases had no gene match. CDR1 and CDR2 from the germline V gene are SNHLY and FYNNEI. CDR3 length: 13 amino acids. The CDR3 sequence is CASRGGSAGELFF. CDR3 nucleotide sequence: TGTGCCAGCAGGGGAGGGAGCGCCGGGGAGCTGTTTTTT.

This clone was seen more than once but under ten times. V is TRBV4-1 and J is TRBJ1-2; TRBD1 is a possible D gene (6 bases). The V and J ends lost 1 base and 2 bases respectively, with 11 bases between them. The V gene's germline CDR1 is MGHRA and CDR2 YSYEKL. The CDR3 has 15 residues. Here the CDR3 DNA reads TGCGCCAGCAGCCAAGTCGGGGGGCGGAACTATGGCTACACCTTC. As protein: CASSQVGGRNYGYTF.

This chain connects TRBV30 to TRBJ1-1; 7 bases match TRBD1. Germline loops: CDR1 GTSNPN, CDR2 SVGIG (reference sequence). The CDR3 loop spans 13 amino acids. The J segment lost 5 bases and the V segment lost 1 base, leaving 4 bases of the junction unmatched. The CDR3 here is CAWSAYRGTEAFF. The DNA for the CDR3 is TGTGCCTGGAGTGCGTACAGGGGTACTGAAGCTTTCTTT.

In nucleotides, the CDR3 is TGTGCCAGCAGTTTATGGCCGGGCAGGGTTATGGACAATGAGCAGTTCTTC. It specifies CASSLWPGRVMDNEQFF. The rearrangement links TRBV27 to TRBJ2-1; the D gene is possibly TRBD1 (5 bases). The CDR3 is made up of 17 amino acids. From germline, CDR1 is MNHEY and CDR2 SMNVEV (reference sequence). V was pared by 1 base and J by 5 bases, with 18 bases between.

The J gene is TRBJ2-7, the V gene TRBV6-5; the match to TRBD2 covers 8 bases. There are 15 residues in the CDR3. V was pared by 0 bases and J by 7 bases, with 8 bases of the junction left unmatched. Germline lookup yields CDR1 MNHEY and CDR2 SVGAGI. The CDR3 DNA reads TGTGCCAGCAGTTACTCGACGGGGGGGCCGGGTGAGCAGTACTTC. This encodes CASSYSTGGPGEQYF.

This clone was counted once. The chain carries TRBV11-3 and TRBJ2-7, with 8 nucleotides matching TRBD1. The germline gives CDR1 SGHNT, CDR2 YENEEA. V shed 11 bases and J 0 bases; nucleotides not matched to a gene: 6. The CDR3 totals 13 residues. The CDR3 reads CAVRDRSSYEQYF. The DNA for the CDR3 is TGTGCCGTCCGGGACAGGAGCTCCTACGAGCAGTACTTC.

The chain uses TRBV6-5 and TRBJ1-2; 7 bases are a match to TRBD1. Germline CDR1 reads MNHEY; CDR2 reads SVGAGI. Unmatched junction bases numbered 10, after V lost 6 bases and J lost 3 bases. This CDR3 spans 15 amino acids. This chain's CDR3 is CASRPDRDPHYGYTF. CDR3 DNA: TGTGCCAGCAGACCCGACAGGGACCCTCACTATGGCTACACCTTC.

This chain joins TRBV5-1 and TRBJ1-6; D gene unclear. The germline CDR1 and CDR2 sequences are SGHRS and YFSETQ. Trimming pared 0 bases from V and 10 bases from J, leaving 11 bases between. This CDR3 comprises 14 residues. The CDR3 bases are TGCGCCAGCAGCTTGGGCAGCGAGAGCTCACCCCTCCACTTT. Its translation is CASSLGSESSPLHF.

This chain links TRBV5-1 with TRBJ1-2; possibly TRBD1 for D (5 bases). The CDR3 consists of 13 residues. Germline V gene sequence: CDR1 SGHRS, CDR2 YFSETQ. Trimming pared 4 bases from V and 7 bases from J, leaving 14 bases between. The CDR3 DNA reads TGCGCCAGCAGCCCCCTAGGGGAAGGTGGCTACACCTTC. Its translation: CASSPLGEGGYTF.

J is TRBJ1-2 and V is TRBV20-1; TRBD1 agrees at 7 bases. Germline lookup yields CDR1 DFQATT and CDR2 SNEGSKA (reference sequence). The ends lost 6 bases at V and 8 bases at J; junction bases unmatched: 6. CDR3 length: 11 residues. The CDR3 here is CSAKQGPGYTF. In DNA, the CDR3 is TGCAGTGCAAAACAGGGGCCCGGCTACACCTTC.

The table lists this clone with a count of one. The chain is built from TRBV14 and TRBJ1-6; D gene unclear. V lost 1 base to trimming and J lost 8 bases, with 12 bases between them. The germline CDR1 and CDR2 sequences are SGHDN and FVKESK. This CDR3 is built from 15 residues. In DNA, the CDR3 is TGTGCCAGCAGCCAAGCCCGAGGAGCGGATTCACCCCTCCACTTT. It yields the protein CASSQARGADSPLHF.

The rearrangement uses TRBV6-5 and TRBJ1-2; 7 positions agree with TRBD1. The V gene end was trimmed by 3 bases and the J gene end by 7 bases; junction bases not matched to a gene: 5. The length of the CDR3 is 13 residues. The germline V gene has CDR1 MNHEY and CDR2 SVGAGI. The CDR3 is CASSYSGQSGYTF. CDR3 in DNA: TGTGCCAGCAGTTATTCGGGACAGAGTGGCTACACCTTC.

The chain is built from TRBV6-1 and TRBJ1-5; no firm D call. The CDR3 is made up of 13 amino acids. Trimming cost V 3 bases and J 5 bases, with 8 bases left between them. Germline values: CDR1 MNHNS, CDR2 SASEGT. CDR3 nucleotide sequence: TGTGCCAGCAGTGACACACATGATCAGCCCCAGCATTTT. Protein sequence: CASSDTHDQPQHF.

This CDR3 reads CASSLRYRGETQYF. CDR3 DNA: TGCGCCAGCAGCTTGAGGTACCGGGGGGAGACCCAGTACTTC. V gene TRBV5-1 combines with J gene TRBJ2-5; D perhaps matches TRBD2 (6 bases). The CDR3 covers 14 residues. The germline CDR1 and CDR2 sequences are SGHRS and YFSETQ. The V gene lost 1 base and the J gene lost 5 bases, with 12 bases spanning the gap.